This T cell receptor beta chain is from a study of blood T cell dynamics during melanoma immunotherapy. Study background: Metastatic melanoma patients received first-line pembrolizumab or nivolumab plus ipilimumab.

Profiling relied on immunoSEQ multiplex PCR, and the TCRdb table lists in-frame clones only, not all of them. The table shows roughly 9,700 clones, with approximately 86% occurring only once. Noted time point: pre-treatment baseline. Apart from a couple of fast progressors, RECIST 1.1 response was judged 12 weeks post-infusion. This CDR3 contains 14 residues. With 5 bases removed from V and 4 bases from J, the gap between germline ends came to 15 bases. The germline V gene has CDR1 MDHEN and CDR2 SYDVKM. The clonotype originates from a human donor with melanoma. This chain links TRBV28 with TRBJ2-7, with unresolved D. Here the sequenced sample was blood, taken from a patient treated with checkpoint blockade. The CDR3: CASSPDLAVYEQYF. CDR3 nucleotide sequence: TGTGCCAGCAGTCCCGACCTGGCGGTTTACGAGCAGTACTTC.